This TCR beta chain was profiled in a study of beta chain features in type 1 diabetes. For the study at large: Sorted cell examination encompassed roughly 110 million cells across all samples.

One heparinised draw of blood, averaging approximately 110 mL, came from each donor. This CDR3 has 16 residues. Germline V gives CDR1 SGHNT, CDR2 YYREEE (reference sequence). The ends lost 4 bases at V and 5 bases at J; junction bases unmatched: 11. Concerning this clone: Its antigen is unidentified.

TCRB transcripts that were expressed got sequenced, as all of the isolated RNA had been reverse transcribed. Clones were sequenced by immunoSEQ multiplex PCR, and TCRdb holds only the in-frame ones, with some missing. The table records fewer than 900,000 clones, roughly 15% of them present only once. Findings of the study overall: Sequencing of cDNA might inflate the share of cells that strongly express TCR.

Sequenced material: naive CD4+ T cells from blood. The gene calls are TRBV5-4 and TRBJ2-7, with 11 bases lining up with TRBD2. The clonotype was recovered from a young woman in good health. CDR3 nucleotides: TGTGCCAGCAGCGCTAGCGGGAGGCTACTAAGCCACGAGCAGTACTTC. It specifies CASSASGRLLSHEQYF.